These T cell receptor beta chains were read from a single sample in a study of T cell responses to AZD1222 COVID-19 vaccine. Produced via immunoSEQ multiplex PCR; TCRdb's table is partial and in-frame only. The sample yields nearly 110,000 clones, around 90% seen once. Sequencing was performed on peripheral blood, taken 28 days after the second AZD1222 dose. The receptors come from an adult who received the AZD1222 COVID-19 vaccine. Each CDR3 is given with its conserved first and last residue. Each record gives: D gene, V gene, J gene, clone size, CDR3 protein, CDR3 DNA. D genes are given only for firm matches. Only part of the rows carry a size: once, few, many, or a class if the clone is expanded.

D gene: NA
V gene: TRBV12-5
J gene: TRBJ1-1
clone size: NA
CDR3 protein: CASALQGTEAFF
CDR3 DNA: TGTGCTAGTGCCTTACAGGGTACTGAAGCTTTCTTT

D gene: NA
V gene: TRBV7-3
J gene: TRBJ2-7
clone size: NA
CDR3 protein: CASSFNRGYEQYF
CDR3 DNA: TGTGCCAGCAGCTTCAACCGGGGGTACGAGCAGTACTTC

D gene: NA
V gene: TRBV6-4
J gene: TRBJ2-3
clone size: few
CDR3 protein: CASSAAVTDTQYF
CDR3 DNA: TGTGCCAGCAGCGCCGCGGTCACAGATACGCAGTATTTT

D gene: NA
V gene: TRBV30
J gene: TRBJ1-2
clone size: NA
CDR3 protein: CAWSVLYYGYTF
CDR3 DNA: TGTGCCTGGAGTGTACTCTACTATGGCTACACCTTC

D gene: NA
V gene: TRBV6-5
J gene: TRBJ2-1
clone size: NA
CDR3 protein: CASSPGTPHNEQFF
CDR3 DNA: TGTGCCAGCAGCCCCGGGACGCCTCACAATGAGCAGTTCTTC

D gene: NA
V gene: TRBV24-1
J gene: TRBJ2-3
clone size: NA
CDR3 protein: CATASADTQYF
CDR3 DNA: TGTGCCACCGCGTCGGCAGATACGCAGTATTTT

D gene: NA
V gene: TRBV6-5
J gene: TRBJ1-1
clone size: once
CDR3 protein: CASSFEGVLHEAFF
CDR3 DNA: TGTGCCAGCAGTTTCGAGGGTGTACTCCATGAAGCTTTCTTT

D gene: NA
V gene: TRBV14
J gene: TRBJ1-6
clone size: NA
CDR3 protein: CASSQDVLSTNSPLHF
CDR3 DNA: TGTGCCAGCAGCCAAGATGTCCTGAGCACCAATTCACCCCTCCACTTT

D gene: TRBD1
V gene: TRBV11-3
J gene: TRBJ2-2
clone size: NA
CDR3 protein: CASSLGQGANTGELFF
CDR3 DNA: TGTGCCAGCAGCTTGGGGCAGGGGGCCAACACCGGGGAGCTGTTTTTT

D gene: TRBD1
V gene: TRBV6-5
J gene: TRBJ1-2
clone size: NA
CDR3 protein: CASSPPGQGDYGYTF
CDR3 DNA: TGTGCCAGCAGTCCTCCGGGACAGGGGGACTATGGCTACACCTTC

D gene: NA
V gene: TRBV19
J gene: TRBJ1-2
clone size: NA
CDR3 protein: CASSTSPGGGYGYTF
CDR3 DNA: TGTGCCAGTAGTACCTCCCCGGGAGGAGGATATGGCTACACCTTC

D gene: NA
V gene: TRBV2
J gene: TRBJ1-1
clone size: NA
CDR3 protein: CASSEGVNTEAFF
CDR3 DNA: TGTGCCAGCAGTGAGGGAGTGAACACTGAAGCTTTCTTT

D gene: TRBD1
V gene: TRBV6-1
J gene: TRBJ1-2
clone size: NA
CDR3 protein: CASSEGWKGANYGYTF
CDR3 DNA: TGTGCCAGCAGTGAAGGGTGGAAGGGGGCGAACTATGGCTACACCTTC

D gene: TRBD2
V gene: TRBV6-1
J gene: TRBJ2-2
clone size: NA
CDR3 protein: CASSEEPPLLAGNTGELFF
CDR3 DNA: TGTGCCAGCAGTGAAGAGCCCCCCCTACTAGCGGGAAACACCGGGGAGCTGTTTTTT

D gene: NA
V gene: TRBV14
J gene: TRBJ2-7
clone size: NA
CDR3 protein: CASSPDGPYEQYF
CDR3 DNA: TGTGCCAGCAGCCCGGACGGGCCCTACGAGCAGTACTTC

D gene: TRBD1
V gene: TRBV6-2/TRBV6-3
J gene: TRBJ1-5
clone size: NA
CDR3 protein: CASSGTGNQPQHF
CDR3 DNA: TGTGCCAGCAGCGGGACAGGGAATCAGCCCCAGCATTTT

D gene: NA
V gene: TRBV18
J gene: TRBJ1-2
clone size: NA
CDR3 protein: CASSPNGGGSIYGYTF
CDR3 DNA: TGTGCCAGCTCACCGAACGGGGGGGGTTCAATCTATGGCTACACCTTC

D gene: NA
V gene: TRBV7-9
J gene: TRBJ2-1
clone size: once
CDR3 protein: CASSRAPSNEQFF
CDR3 DNA: TGTGCCAGCAGCCGGGCCCCGTCTAATGAGCAGTTCTTC

D gene: NA
V gene: TRBV7-8
J gene: TRBJ1-2
clone size: NA
CDR3 protein: CASSLTGSYGYTF
CDR3 DNA: TGTGCCAGCAGCTTAACAGGGAGCTATGGCTACACCTTC

D gene: NA
V gene: TRBV23-1
J gene: TRBJ2-3
clone size: NA
CDR3 protein: CASSLFGSGLPSTDTQYF
CDR3 DNA: TGCGCCAGCAGTCTGTTCGGATCTGGCCTCCCTAGCACAGATACGCAGTATTTT

D gene: NA
V gene: TRBV18
J gene: TRBJ1-2
clone size: NA
CDR3 protein: CASAVGHPAGYTF
CDR3 DNA: TGTGCCAGCGCAGTGGGCCACCCGGCCGGCTACACCTTC

D gene: NA
V gene: TRBV18
J gene: TRBJ1-2
clone size: NA
CDR3 protein: CASSPGRDANYGYTF
CDR3 DNA: TGTGCCAGCTCACCGGGCAGGGACGCTAACTATGGCTACACCTTC

D gene: TRBD2
V gene: TRBV3-1/TRBV3-2
J gene: TRBJ2-1
clone size: NA
CDR3 protein: CASSQDVLAGGVYNEQFF
CDR3 DNA: TGTGCCAGCAGCCAAGATGTCCTAGCGGGGGGGGTTTACAATGAGCAGTTCTTC

D gene: TRBD2
V gene: TRBV7-9
J gene: TRBJ2-3
clone size: NA
CDR3 protein: CASSSTRTSGADTQYF
CDR3 DNA: TGTGCCAGCAGCTCGACTCGGACTAGCGGGGCAGATACGCAGTATTTT

D gene: NA
V gene: TRBV21-1
J gene: TRBJ1-4
clone size: once
CDR3 protein: CASNPLGGLGEKLFF
CDR3 DNA: TGTGCCAGCAACCCCTTGGGGGGGCTGGGTGAAAAACTGTTTTTT